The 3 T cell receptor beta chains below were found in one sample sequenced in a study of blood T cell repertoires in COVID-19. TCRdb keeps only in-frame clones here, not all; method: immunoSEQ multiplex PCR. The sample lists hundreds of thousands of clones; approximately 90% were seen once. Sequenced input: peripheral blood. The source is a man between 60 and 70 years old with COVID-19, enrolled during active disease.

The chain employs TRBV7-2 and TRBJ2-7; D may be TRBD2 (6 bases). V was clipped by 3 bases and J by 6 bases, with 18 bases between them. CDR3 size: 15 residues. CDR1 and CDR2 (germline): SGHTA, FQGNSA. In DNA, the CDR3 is TGTGCCAGCAGCTTTATGGCCTCGTTAGCGGCCGAGCAGTACTTC. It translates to CASSFMASLAAEQYF.

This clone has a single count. This chain's CDR3 is CSVAGLAERPGELFF. The CDR3 coding sequence is TGCAGCGTTGCTGGACTAGCTGAAAGGCCCGGGGAGCTGTTTTTT. The rearrangement uses TRBV29-1 and TRBJ2-2, with 8 bases lining up with TRBD2. The J segment lost 6 bases and the V segment lost 4 bases, leaving 10 bases of the junction unmatched. This CDR3 has 15 amino acids. The germline V gene has CDR1 SQVTM and CDR2 ANQGSEA.

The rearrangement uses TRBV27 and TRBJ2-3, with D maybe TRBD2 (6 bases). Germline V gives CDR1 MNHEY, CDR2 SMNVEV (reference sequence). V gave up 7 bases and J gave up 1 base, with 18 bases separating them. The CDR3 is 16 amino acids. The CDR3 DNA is TGTGCCAGCAACTTCGTACGGGGGTCTGGCACAGATACGCAGTATTTT. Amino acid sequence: CASNFVRGSGTDTQYF.